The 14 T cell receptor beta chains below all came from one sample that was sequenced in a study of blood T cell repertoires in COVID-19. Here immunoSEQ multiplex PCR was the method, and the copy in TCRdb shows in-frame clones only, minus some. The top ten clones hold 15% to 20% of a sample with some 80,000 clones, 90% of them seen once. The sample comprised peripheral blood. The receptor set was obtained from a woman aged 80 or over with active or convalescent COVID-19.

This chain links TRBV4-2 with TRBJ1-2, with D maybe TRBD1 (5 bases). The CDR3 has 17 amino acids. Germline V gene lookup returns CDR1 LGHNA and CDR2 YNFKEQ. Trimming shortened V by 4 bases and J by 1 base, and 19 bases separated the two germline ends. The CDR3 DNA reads TGTGCCAGCAGCCTATCTGGGGCCCACAGATATAACTATGGCTACACCTTC. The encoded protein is CASSLSGAHRYNYGYTF.

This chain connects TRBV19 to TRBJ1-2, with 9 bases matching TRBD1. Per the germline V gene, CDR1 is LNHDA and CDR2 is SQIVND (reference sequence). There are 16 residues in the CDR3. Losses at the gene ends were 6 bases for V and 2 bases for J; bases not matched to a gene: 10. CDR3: CASSPVGTGRNYGYTF. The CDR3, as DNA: TGTGCCAGTAGCCCCGTGGGGACAGGGCGGAACTATGGCTACACCTTC. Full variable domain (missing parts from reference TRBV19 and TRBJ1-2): DGGITQSPKYLFRKEGQNVTLSCEQNLNHDAMYWYRQDPGQGLRLIYYSQIVNDFQKGDIAEGYSVSREKKESFPLTVTSAQKNPTAFYLCASSPVGTGRNYGYTFGSGTRLTVV.

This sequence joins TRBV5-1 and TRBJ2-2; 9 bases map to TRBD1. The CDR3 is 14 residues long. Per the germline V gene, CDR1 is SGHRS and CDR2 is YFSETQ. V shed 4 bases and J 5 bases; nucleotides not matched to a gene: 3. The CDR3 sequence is CASSPGQGTGELFF. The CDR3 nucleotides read TGCGCCAGCAGCCCCGGACAGGGGACCGGGGAGCTGTTTTTT.

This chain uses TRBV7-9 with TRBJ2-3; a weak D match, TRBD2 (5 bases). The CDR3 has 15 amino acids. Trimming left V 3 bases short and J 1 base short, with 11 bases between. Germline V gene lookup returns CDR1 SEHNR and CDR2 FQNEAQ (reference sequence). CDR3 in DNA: TGTGCCAGCAGCTTCGGATGGGGAGGCACAGATACGCAGTATTTT. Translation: CASSFGWGGTDTQYF.

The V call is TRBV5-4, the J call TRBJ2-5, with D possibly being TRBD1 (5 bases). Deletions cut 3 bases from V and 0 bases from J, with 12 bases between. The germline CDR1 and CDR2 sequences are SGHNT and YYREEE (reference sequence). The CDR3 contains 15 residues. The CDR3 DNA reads TGTGCCAGCAGCTGGGCCCAGGGTCACCAAGAGACCCAGTACTTC. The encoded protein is CASSWAQGHQETQYF.

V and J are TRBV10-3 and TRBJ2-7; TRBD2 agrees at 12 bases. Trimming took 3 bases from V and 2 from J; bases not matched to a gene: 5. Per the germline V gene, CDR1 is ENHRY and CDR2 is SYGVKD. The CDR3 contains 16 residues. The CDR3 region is CAISELAGGPPYEQYF. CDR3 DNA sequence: TGTGCCATCAGTGAACTAGCGGGGGGCCCCCCCTACGAGCAGTACTTC.

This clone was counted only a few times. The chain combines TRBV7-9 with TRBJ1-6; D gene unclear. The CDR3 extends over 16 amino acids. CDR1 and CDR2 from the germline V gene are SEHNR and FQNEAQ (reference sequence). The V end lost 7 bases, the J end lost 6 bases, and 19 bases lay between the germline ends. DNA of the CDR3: TGTGCCAGCATCCTAGACGGAACGAGCTCTAATTCACCCCTCCACTTT. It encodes CASILDGTSSNSPLHF.

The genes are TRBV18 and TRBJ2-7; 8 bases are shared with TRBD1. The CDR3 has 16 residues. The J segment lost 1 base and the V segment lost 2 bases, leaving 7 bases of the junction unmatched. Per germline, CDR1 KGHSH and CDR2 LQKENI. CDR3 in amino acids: CASSPVGQGRSYEQYF. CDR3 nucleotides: TGTGCCAGCTCACCAGTAGGACAGGGCAGGTCCTACGAGCAGTACTTC.

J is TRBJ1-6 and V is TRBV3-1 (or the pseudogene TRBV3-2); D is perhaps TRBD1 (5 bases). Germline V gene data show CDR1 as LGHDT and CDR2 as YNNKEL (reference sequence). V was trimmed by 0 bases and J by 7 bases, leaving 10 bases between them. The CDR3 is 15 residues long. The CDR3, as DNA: TGTGCCAGCAGCCAAGATCGGGGGAACAATTCACCCCTCCACTTT. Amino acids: CASSQDRGNNSPLHF.

For the CDR3, the DNA is TGTGCCAGCAGCTTCGGCAGGGAAGGCGGCTACACCTTC. Translated: CASSFGREGGYTF. The chain recombines TRBV7-2 with TRBJ1-2; a weak D match, TRBD1 (5 bases). The CDR3 has 13 residues. V was cut by 3 bases and J by 8 bases, with 13 bases left in between. Germline lookup yields CDR1 SGHTA and CDR2 FQGNSA.

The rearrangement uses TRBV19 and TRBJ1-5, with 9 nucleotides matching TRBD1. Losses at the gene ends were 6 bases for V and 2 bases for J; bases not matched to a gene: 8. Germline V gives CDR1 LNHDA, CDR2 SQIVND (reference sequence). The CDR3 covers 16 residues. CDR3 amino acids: CASRNNRGQGNQPQHF. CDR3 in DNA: TGTGCCAGTAGGAACAACAGGGGGCAGGGCAATCAGCCCCAGCATTTT.

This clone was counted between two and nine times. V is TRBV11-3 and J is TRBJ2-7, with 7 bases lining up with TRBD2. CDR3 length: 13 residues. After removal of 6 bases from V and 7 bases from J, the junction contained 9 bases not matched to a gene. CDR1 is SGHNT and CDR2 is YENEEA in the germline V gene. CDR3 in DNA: TGTGCCAGCAGAGCGGGGACCCTTGGAGAGCAGTACTTC. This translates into CASRAGTLGEQYF.

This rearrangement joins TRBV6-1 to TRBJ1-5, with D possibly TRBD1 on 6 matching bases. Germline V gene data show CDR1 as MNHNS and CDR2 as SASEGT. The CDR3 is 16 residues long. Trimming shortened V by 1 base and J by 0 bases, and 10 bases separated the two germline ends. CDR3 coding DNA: TGTGCCAGCAGTGAAGGGGGGCAGTATAGCAATCAGCCCCAGCATTTT. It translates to CASSEGGQYSNQPQHF.

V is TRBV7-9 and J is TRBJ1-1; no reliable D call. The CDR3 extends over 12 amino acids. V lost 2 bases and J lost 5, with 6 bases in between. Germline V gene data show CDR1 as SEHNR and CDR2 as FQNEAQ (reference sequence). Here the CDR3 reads CASSLRLTEAFF. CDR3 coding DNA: TGTGCCAGCAGCTTACGGTTGACTGAAGCTTTCTTT.